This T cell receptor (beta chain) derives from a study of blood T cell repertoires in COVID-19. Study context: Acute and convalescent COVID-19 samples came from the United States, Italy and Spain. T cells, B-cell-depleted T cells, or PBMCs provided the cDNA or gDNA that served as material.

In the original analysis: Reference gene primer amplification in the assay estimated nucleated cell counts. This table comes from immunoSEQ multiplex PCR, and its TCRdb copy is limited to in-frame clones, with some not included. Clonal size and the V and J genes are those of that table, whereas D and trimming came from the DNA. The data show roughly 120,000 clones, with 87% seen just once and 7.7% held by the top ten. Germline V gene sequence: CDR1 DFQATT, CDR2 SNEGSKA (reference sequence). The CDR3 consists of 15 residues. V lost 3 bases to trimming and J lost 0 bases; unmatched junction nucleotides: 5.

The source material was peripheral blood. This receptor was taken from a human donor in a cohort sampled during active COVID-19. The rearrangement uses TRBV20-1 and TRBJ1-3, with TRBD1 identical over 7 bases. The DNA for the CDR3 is TGCAGTGCTAGTTACAGGGGACTCTCTGGAAACACCATATATTTT. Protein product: CSASYRGLSGNTIYF.